The 22 T cell receptor beta chains in this list originate from one sample, sequenced in a study of T cell responses to AZD1222 COVID-19 vaccine (dated by TCRdb to about 2021). Library method: the immunoSEQ multiplex PCR assay. The table comes from immuneACCESS by way of TCRdb, which keeps in-frame sequences with V and J called. Part of the clones is missing from these tables; in studies checked, under half for an unresolved V gene and the rest for unknown reasons. The sample includes about 180,000 clones, with about 92% observed a single time. The biggest ten clones account for less than 3% of the sample. The sample's time point label, decoded: baseline before first vaccination. This specimen was peripheral blood, taken on day 0 of AZD1222 vaccination. Receptors were obtained from an adult in good health.

DNA of the CDR3: TGTGCCAGCAAACCACAGACAGGGGGATGTACCGGGGAGCTGTTTTTT. This gives the protein CASKPQTGGCTGELFF. This rearrangement joins TRBV6-7 to TRBJ2-2; TRBD1 matches 9 bases. TRBV6-7 is an ORF for which the function is uncertain. The CDR3 is made up of 16 amino acids. Trimming at V came to 7 bases and at J to 5 bases, leaving 11 bases not matched to a gene.

This clone was seen only a few times. The chain is built from TRBV29-1 and TRBJ2-1; 11 bases line up with TRBD2. CDR1 and CDR2 (germline): SQVTM, ANQGSEA. The CDR3 spans 18 residues. With V trimmed by 3 bases and J by 9 bases, 19 bases remained unmatched. The CDR3 nucleotides are TGCAGCGTTGATGAGGTGGGAACTAGCGGGAGAAAGGGGGGTGAGCAGTTCTTC. Translation gives CSVDEVGTSGRKGGEQFF.

This chain links TRBV29-1 with TRBJ2-7, with TRBD1 as a possible D gene (5 bases). There are 12 residues in the CDR3. Per germline, CDR1 SQVTM and CDR2 ANQGSEA. With 4 bases removed from V and 2 bases from J, the gap between germline ends came to 9 bases. CDR3 amino acids: CSVGAGTYEQYF. The CDR3 bases are TGCAGCGTTGGTGCAGGGACCTACGAGCAGTACTTC.

J is TRBJ2-3 and V is TRBV3-1 (or the pseudogene TRBV3-2), with 7 bases identical to TRBD1. CDR1 is LGHDT and CDR2 is YNNKEL in the germline V gene (reference sequence). The CDR3 loop spans 15 amino acids. V gave up 5 bases and J gave up 2 bases; unmatched junction bases: 7. CDR3 protein: CASSEEGTATDTQYF. Here the CDR3 DNA reads TGTGCCAGCAGCGAGGAAGGGACAGCCACAGATACGCAGTATTTT.

This chain uses TRBV7-8 with TRBJ2-1; D is perhaps TRBD1 (5 bases). Germline loops: CDR1 SGHVS, CDR2 FQNEAQ. This CDR3 has 14 amino acids. The V gene lost 1 base and the J gene lost 6 bases, with 10 bases spanning the gap. The CDR3 DNA is TGTGCCAGCAGCTTAGACAGGAGTTTCAATGAGCAGTTCTTC. It codes for CASSLDRSFNEQFF.

This rearrangement joins TRBV6-5 to TRBJ2-5; unclear D gene. Trimming left V 2 bases short and J 5 bases short, with 9 bases between. The CDR3 totals 13 residues. The germline V gene encodes CDR1 MNHEY and CDR2 SVGAGI. The CDR3 DNA follows: TGTGCCAGCAGTTACGTCTTCGGGGAGACCCAGTACTTC. This encodes CASSYVFGETQYF.

The chain has TRBV2 and TRBJ1-6, with 7 nucleotides matching TRBD1. CDR3 length: 15 amino acids. Germline CDR1 SNHLY, CDR2 FYNNEI. Trimming removed 6 bases from V and 7 bases from J; junction bases left unmatched: 9. CDR3 amino acids: CASRRGTVDNSPLHF. The CDR3, as DNA: TGTGCCAGCAGGAGAGGGACAGTGGACAATTCACCCCTCCACTTT. Supplemented by reference TRBV2 and TRBJ1-6, the full variable domain reads EPEVTQTPSHQVTQMGQEVILRCVPISNHLYFYWYRQILGQKVEFLVSFYNNEISEKSEIFDDQFSVERPDGSNFTLKIRSTKLEDSAMYFCASRRGTVDNSPLHFGNGTRLTVT.

The V and J genes are TRBV7-9 and TRBJ2-2, with D hard to call. Trimming took off 1 base at V and 3 bases at J, with 12 bases between the two ends. The CDR3 consists of 16 residues. Germline CDR1 and CDR2: SEHNR and FQNEAQ (reference sequence). In nucleotides, the CDR3 is TGTGCCAGCAGCTTAGTTCGGGTAGGTCACACCGGGGAGCTGTTTTTT. Protein sequence: CASSLVRVGHTGELFF.

This clone was seen a few times. The genes are TRBV7-2 and TRBJ1-1; D is possibly TRBD1 (5 bases). The CDR3 loop spans 13 amino acids. Trimming took 2 bases from V and 11 from J, leaving 15 bases between them. The V gene's germline CDR1 is SGHTA and CDR2 FQGNSA. The chain's CDR3 is CASSLFARGWAFF. CDR3 DNA: TGTGCCAGCAGCTTATTTGCGAGGGGCTGGGCTTTCTTT.

This rearrangement joins TRBV5-1 to TRBJ2-3; tentative D call: TRBD1 (6 bases). The V gene's germline CDR1 is SGHRS and CDR2 YFSETQ. Trimming shortened V by 2 bases and J by 2 bases, and 18 bases separated the two germline ends. The CDR3 covers 17 residues. The CDR3 DNA sequence: TGCGCCAGCAGCTTCAGTCTGGCAGGGGCGTCCACAGATACGCAGTATTTT. It yields the protein CASSFSLAGASTDTQYF.

Ten or more counts support this clone. The chain has TRBV5-1 and TRBJ1-3; the match to TRBD1 covers 9 bases. With 2 bases clipped from V and 1 base from J, the junction kept 1 base outside the gene matches. CDR3 size: 15 residues. The germline CDR1 and CDR2 sequences are SGHRS and YFSETQ. In DNA, the CDR3 is TGCGCCAGCAGCTTCGGACAGGGGTCTGGAAACACCATATATTTT. Its protein is CASSFGQGSGNTIYF.

The rearrangement joins TRBV6-1 to TRBJ1-2, with D possibly being TRBD1 (6 bases). The CDR3 is 14 amino acids. Between the trimmed V and J ends, which lost 2 bases and 4 bases, there was a span of 11 bases. Looked up from germline, CDR1 is MNHNS and CDR2 is SASEGT. In DNA, the CDR3 is TGTGCCAGCAGTGAACCTCTGGACAGCTATGGCTACACCTTC. Translating it yields CASSEPLDSYGYTF.

The chain carries TRBV5-8 and TRBJ2-3; 9 bases line up with TRBD2. J gave up 3 bases and V 1 base, and 6 bases lay outside the gene matches. The CDR3 has 16 amino acids. Germline V lookup: CDR1 SGHTS, CDR2 YDEGEE. In DNA form, the CDR3 reads TGTGCCAGCAGCTTGTTAGTAGCGGGAGTGACAGATACGCAGTATTTT. It encodes CASSLLVAGVTDTQYF.

The chain has TRBV5-1 and TRBJ1-2, with 10 bases lining up with TRBD1. CDR1 and CDR2 from the germline V gene are SGHRS and YFSETQ. Trimming took 0 bases from V and 8 from J; bases not matched to a gene: 4. This CDR3 is 14 amino acids long. CDR3 nucleotide sequence: TGCGCCAGCAGCTTGGAAGGGACAGGGGACGGCTACACCTTC. Translation gives CASSLEGTGDGYTF. The full variable domain, its missing parts supplied by reference TRBV5-1 and TRBJ1-2, is KAGVTQTPRYLIKTRGQQVTLSCSPISGHRSVSWYQQTPGQGLQFLFEYFSETQRNKGNFPGRFSGRQFSNSRSEMNVSTLELGDSALYLCASSLEGTGDGYTFGSGTRLTVV.

In this sample, this clone turned up once. The chain employs TRBV20-1 and TRBJ1-3, with 10 bases fitting TRBD1. V shed 3 bases and J 7 bases; nucleotides not matched to a gene: 6. This CDR3 is 14 amino acids long. Germline V gene sequence: CDR1 DFQATT, CDR2 SNEGSKA (reference sequence). The CDR3 region is CSASGGQGWNTIYF. As DNA, the CDR3 is TGCAGTGCTAGTGGGGGACAGGGGTGGAACACCATATATTTT.

CDR3 in DNA: TGTGCCAGCAGCTTGACGCCTGCTAATCAGCCCCAGCATTTT. This encodes CASSLTPANQPQHF. The rearrangement links TRBV5-4 to TRBJ1-5, with D uncertain. CDR1 and CDR2 from the germline V gene are SGHNT and YYREEE (reference sequence). The CDR3 has 14 amino acids. V shed 1 base and J shed 4 bases, with 9 bases lying between them.

The chain employs TRBV6-1 and TRBJ1-2; D not resolved. The germline V and J ends were trimmed by 0 bases and 8 bases, with 16 bases remaining between them. In germline, CDR1 is MNHNS, CDR2 SASEGT. The CDR3 has 15 amino acids. The CDR3 DNA reads TGTGCCAGCAGTGAAGCCGCGACCACCTCGGGGGGCTACACCTTC. As protein: CASSEAATTSGGYTF.

This chain links TRBV7-9 with TRBJ1-2; TRBD1 matches 8 bases. The CDR3 totals 17 residues. Germline V gene data show CDR1 as SEHNR and CDR2 as FQNEAQ (reference sequence). The junction had 15 bases not matched to a gene; V was cut back by 5 bases and J by 4 bases. The CDR3 sequence: CASSPPRGLDRGYGYTF. CDR3 in DNA: TGTGCCAGCAGCCCCCCTCGGGGCCTTGACAGGGGCTATGGCTACACCTTC.

The rearrangement links TRBV6-6 to TRBJ1-5; D may be TRBD1 (6 bases). This CDR3 comprises 14 residues. Per the germline V gene, CDR1 is MNHNY and CDR2 is SVGAGI (reference sequence). V lost 6 bases, J lost 5 bases, and 14 bases lay in between. The CDR3 DNA reads TGTGCCAGCAGCCCCGCCAGGGGCCATCAGCCCCAGCATTTT. It specifies CASSPARGHQPQHF.

J is TRBJ2-1 and V is TRBV10-3; D perhaps matches TRBD2 (7 bases). The germline V and J ends were trimmed by 1 base and 7 bases, with 17 bases remaining between them. This CDR3 is built from 16 residues. In germline, CDR1 is ENHRY, CDR2 SYGVKD. In nucleotides, the CDR3 is TGTGCCATCAGTGAGTACGCGGGGGCGCCCCGAAATGAGCAGTTCTTC. It is translated as CAISEYAGAPRNEQFF.

This sequence joins TRBV2 and TRBJ2-7; D may be TRBD1 or TRBD2 (5 bases each). From germline, CDR1 is SNHLY and CDR2 FYNNEI. The ends were cut back, 5 bases at V and 7 bases at J, with 21 bases in the middle. This CDR3 is built from 15 residues. CDR3 sequence (DNA): TGTGCCAGCAGTCTGATCCCCGGACAATCGGGGGAGCAGTACTTC. Translated, it gives CASSLIPGQSGEQYF.

This chain links TRBV10-1 with TRBJ2-1, with D unresolved. The V and J ends lost 3 bases and 3 bases respectively, with 12 bases between them. In germline, CDR1 is WNHNN, CDR2 SYGVQD (reference sequence). The CDR3 is 15 amino acids. CDR3 region: CASSDRAGFYNEQFF. The DNA of the CDR3 is TGCGCCAGCAGTGATCGGGCAGGCTTCTACAATGAGCAGTTCTTC.